The 9 T cell receptor beta chains below were found in one sample sequenced in a study of T cells in Graves' hyperthyroidism and ophthalmopathy. Amplification of TCR beta CDR3 regions used RNA as the template. The HTBI primer set served for first-round RT-PCR of the TCR CDR3. TCRdb itself ran the multiplex PCR reads through MiXCR, one entry per CDR3 protein. The data hold hundreds of thousands of distinct CDR3 sequences, with under 20% observed a single time. Sequencing was done on a sample of blood. The source is a woman in her forties or fifties with Graves' hyperthyroidism that later progressed to Graves' ophthalmopathy.

The chain has TRBV14 and TRBJ2-1, with D maybe TRBD1 (6 bases). CDR1 SGHDN and CDR2 FVKESK come from the germline V gene. Trimming removed 0 bases at V and 9 bases at J, with 12 bases between. This CDR3 is built from 14 residues. In nucleotides, the CDR3 is TGTGCCAGCAGCCAAGATCGACAGGCCATTGAGCAGTTCTTC. Residues: CASSQDRQAIEQFF. The full variable domain, with the rest looked up from reference TRBV14 and TRBJ2-1, is EAGVTQFPSHSVIEKGQTVTLRCDPISGHDNLYWYRRVMGKEIKFLLHFVKESKQDESGMPNNRFLAERTGGTYSTLKVQPAELEDSGVYFCASSQDRQAIEQFFGPGTRLTVL.

This clonotype appeared a few times. The gene calls are TRBV6-9 and TRBJ1-5; 8 nucleotides match TRBD1. The CDR3 length is 15 residues. Germline V lookup: CDR1 MNHGY, CDR2 SVAAGI. Trimming took 5 bases from V and 2 from J; bases not matched to a gene: 5. As DNA, the CDR3 is TGTGCCAGCAGTCAGGGGGCGCCGGGCAATCAGCCCCAGCATTTT. The encoded protein is CASSQGAPGNQPQHF.

This clonotype was seen a handful of times. The chain is built from TRBV3-1 and TRBJ1-4, with TRBD1 matching 9 bases. CDR1 and CDR2 (germline): LGHDT, YNNKEL (reference sequence). The CDR3 has 15 amino acids. V trimming: 6 bases; J trimming: 0 bases; junction bases outside the gene matches: 2. CDR3 protein: CASRNRGPTNEKLFF. DNA for the CDR3: TGTGCCAGCAGAAACAGGGGGCCAACTAATGAAAAACTGTTTTTT.

The chain is built from TRBV12-3 or TRBV12-4 and TRBJ2-5, with D maybe TRBD2 (5 bases). V was pared by 1 base and J by 4 bases, with 13 bases between. The CDR3 length is 15 residues. This CDR3 is CASSLVALEGETQYF. CDR3 DNA sequence: TGTGCCAGCAGTTTAGTGGCGCTCGAGGGAGAGACCCAGTACTTC.

A few counts support this clonotype. This sequence joins TRBV14 and TRBJ1-1; no firm D call. Germline loops: CDR1 SGHDN, CDR2 FVKESK. Deletions cut 5 bases from V and 2 bases from J, with 12 bases between. The CDR3 totals 14 residues. CDR3 amino acids: CASSSGSINTEAFF. CDR3 nucleotide sequence: TGTGCCAGCAGCAGCGGCAGCATAAACACTGAAGCTTTCTTT.

In its sample, this clonotype was seen a few times. The V gene is TRBV20-1, the J gene TRBJ1-6; D is uncertain. The CDR3 totals 16 residues. CDR1 is DFQATT and CDR2 is SNEGSKA in the germline V gene (reference sequence). V was cut by 3 bases and J by 0 bases, with 12 bases left in between. The CDR3 reads CSASKFESSYNSPLHF. CDR3 DNA: TGCAGTGCTAGTAAGTTCGAGAGCTCCTATAATTCACCCCTCCACTTT.

J is TRBJ1-5 and V is TRBV20-1; TRBD1 matches at 11 bases. Germline V gene lookup returns CDR1 DFQATT and CDR2 SNEGSKA (reference sequence). V was pared by 0 bases and J by 16 bases, with 11 bases of the junction left unmatched. The CDR3 covers 14 residues. The CDR3 region has the DNA TGCAGTGCTAGAGATCGGGACAGGGGGGTAAGGCCTCATTTT. It codes for CSARDRDRGVRPHF.

This clonotype showed up just a few times. The chain carries TRBV14 and TRBJ1-6; possibly TRBD1 for D (6 bases). The V and J ends lost 0 bases and 7 bases respectively, with 13 bases between them. Germline CDR1 is SGHDN and CDR2 is FVKESK. CDR3 length: 16 residues. DNA for the CDR3: TGTGCCAGCAGCCAAGACAGACAGGTCCTGAATTCACCCCTCCACTTT. Translation: CASSQDRQVLNSPLHF.

This chain joins TRBV5-1 and TRBJ2-3; the D is unclear. Germline CDR1 SGHRS, CDR2 YFSETQ. The CDR3 is 15 amino acids. V was trimmed by 5 bases and J by 3 bases, leaving 16 bases between them. The CDR3 spells CASSRPGPGTDTQYF. The CDR3 DNA is TGCGCCAGCAGTAGGCCAGGCCCTGGTACAGATACGCAGTATTTT.